A selection of T cell receptor beta chains follows, all from one sample in a study of neurological immune-mediated disorders. MiXCR, run by TCRdb on the 5' RACE reads, gives a single entry per CDR3 protein. The table shows 50,000 to 70,000 distinct CDR3 sequences, with roughly a tenth occurring only once. Sequencing was performed on PBMCs. All receptors come from a male donor with HTLV-1-associated myelopathy (HAM/TSP). Each CDR3 is given with its conserved first and last residue. Size is stated for part of the rows, as once, few or many counts, or as a class when the clone is expanded.

many	TRBV7-2	TRBJ2-3	CASSLEFPDTQYF
-	TRBV5-1	TRBJ1-2	CSSSLDPQNYGYTF
many	TRBV7-2	TRBJ2-5	CASSYRLETQYF
many	TRBV2	TRBJ2-7	CASKNTLSRYEQYF
many	TRBV27	TRBJ2-7	CASSLSPGKYEQYF
many	TRBV5-1	TRBJ2-7	CASSPEGLEQYF
many	TRBV15	TRBJ2-7	CATSRGYYEQYF
many	TRBV4-3	TRBJ1-2	CASSQDATGGTGYTF
many	TRBV20-1	TRBJ2-5	CSARGRDREYQETQYF
many	TRBV27	TRBJ2-3	CASRRLAGGITDTQYF